The 26 T cell receptor beta chains below come from one sample, sequenced in a study of shared clonotypes between healthy human individuals. Sequencing was performed with immunoSEQ multiplex PCR; in TCRdb, only in-frame clones are kept and a portion is missing. The table includes about 490,000 clones, 70% to 80% detected once. The sample was PBMCs. The receptors derive from a woman aged 40 to 50 in good health. Some clones in this sample may be carry-over from other donors' samples.

V is TRBV15 and J is TRBJ1-1; 10 bases agree with TRBD1. The trim removed 0 bases at V and 10 bases at J, leaving 11 bases unmatched. Germline CDR1 reads LNHNV; CDR2 reads YYDKDF (reference sequence). The CDR3 loop spans 16 amino acids. DNA of the CDR3: TGTGCCACCAGCAGAGATTCCCTGGACAGGGGGAGTGGAGCTTTCTTT. Translation gives CATSRDSLDRGSGAFF.

The V call is TRBV30, the J call TRBJ1-5; D gene unclear. The germline CDR1 and CDR2 sequences are GTSNPN and SVGIG (reference sequence). The CDR3 totals 13 residues. V was trimmed by 2 bases and J by 2 bases, leaving 7 bases between them. The DNA of the CDR3 is TGTGCCTGGAGTTTCGCGGGCAATCAGCCCCAGCATTTT. Amino acids: CAWSFAGNQPQHF.

The chain uses TRBV18 and TRBJ2-3; 9 nucleotides align to TRBD2. Germline V gene lookup returns CDR1 KGHSH and CDR2 LQKENI. The CDR3 spans 16 residues. The junction had 7 bases not matched to a gene; V was cut back by 6 bases and J by 0 bases. The DNA for the CDR3 is TGTGCCAGCTCGAAAAGACTAGCGGACAGCACAGATACGCAGTATTTT. This gives the protein CASSKRLADSTDTQYF.

The chain couples TRBV6-5 to TRBJ1-2; D is unclear. The CDR3 length is 12 residues. Germline V gene sequence: CDR1 MNHEY, CDR2 SVGAGI. V was clipped by 5 bases and J by 0 bases, with 4 bases between them. The CDR3 reads CASSEANYGYTF. The DNA of the CDR3 is TGTGCCAGCAGTGAAGCTAACTATGGCTACACCTTC.

A note on this clone: The same CDR3 also results from other DNA sequences found in this sample. The chain links TRBV11-2 to TRBJ2-1; TRBD2 aligns across 7 bases. In germline, CDR1 is SGHAT, CDR2 FQNNGV. Trimming took 5 bases from V and 4 from J; bases not matched to a gene: 8. The CDR3 has 15 residues. The CDR3 nucleotides read TGTGCCAGCAGCCCAGGCGCTAGCGGTTACAATGAGCAGTTCTTC. It codes for CASSPGASGYNEQFF.

The CDR3 is CASSAMGTAWTEAFF. The CDR3, as DNA: TGTGCCAGCAGCGCCATGGGGACAGCGTGGACTGAAGCTTTCTTT. V usage is TRBV9 and J usage is TRBJ1-1, with 7 nucleotides matching TRBD1. The CDR3 extends over 15 amino acids. Germline trimming cut 3 bases from V and 5 bases from J; bases unmatched to any gene: 10. Germline CDR1 is SGDLS and CDR2 is YYNGEE.

The chain recombines TRBV19 with TRBJ1-3, with 7 bases that match TRBD1. Trimming cost V 4 bases and J 1 base; bases outside gene matches: 7. This CDR3 is built from 16 residues. Germline-derived CDR1 and CDR2 are LNHDA and SQIVND (reference sequence). CDR3 sequence: CASSTPRQGSGNTIYF. The CDR3 DNA follows: TGTGCCAGTAGTACCCCACGACAGGGATCTGGAAACACCATATATTTT.

As to this clone: The sample contains more than one DNA sequence encoding this CDR3. The gene calls are TRBV9 and TRBJ2-3, with TRBD2 matching 7 bases. The V gene end was trimmed by 0 bases and the J gene end by 1 base; junction bases not matched to a gene: 2. Germline loops: CDR1 SGDLS, CDR2 YYNGEE. CDR3 length equals 15 residues. CDR3 DNA: TGTGCCAGCAGCGTAGCGGGAGGACGCACAGATACGCAGTATTTT. Its protein product is CASSVAGGRTDTQYF.

The rearrangement uses TRBV5-4 and TRBJ2-1; D perhaps matches TRBD1 (6 bases). Germline V gene lookup returns CDR1 SGHNT and CDR2 YYREEE (reference sequence). This CDR3 is 11 amino acids long. The V gene lost 6 bases and the J gene lost 10 bases, with 11 bases spanning the gap. The CDR3 loop reads CASNRDREQFF. DNA for the CDR3: TGTGCCAGCAACAGGGACCGCGAGCAGTTCTTC.

This chain uses TRBV10-2 with TRBJ1-5; TRBD1 is a possible D gene (5 bases). The CDR3 is 16 residues long. The V gene's germline CDR1 is WSHSY and CDR2 SAAADI. Trimming stripped 2 bases from V and 5 bases from J, with 16 bases between. This chain's CDR3 is CASSERGGGPYQPQHF. In nucleotides, the CDR3 is TGCGCCAGCAGTGAGCGCGGGGGAGGGCCCTATCAGCCCCAGCATTTT.

The gene calls are TRBV5-1 and TRBJ2-5, with 14 bases matching TRBD2. V trimming: 4 bases; J trimming: 4 bases; junction bases outside the gene matches: 9. There are 17 residues in the CDR3. CDR1 is SGHRS, CDR2 YFSETQ, per germline. The CDR3 DNA sequence: TGCGCCAGCAGCCCGACTAGCGGGAGGGCCTTCGTAGAGACCCAGTACTTC. This gives the protein CASSPTSGRAFVETQYF.

The chain is built from TRBV14 and TRBJ2-5, with 9 nucleotides matching TRBD2. This CDR3 has 15 residues. V trimming: 1 base; J trimming: 3 bases; junction bases outside the gene matches: 3. The germline CDR1 and CDR2 sequences are SGHDN and FVKESK. The CDR3 nucleotides read TGTGCCAGCAGCCAAGCACGACTAGCGGAAGAGACCCAGTACTTC. Encoded protein: CASSQARLAEETQYF.

V usage is TRBV30 and J usage is TRBJ2-1; TRBD1 matches 10 bases. CDR1 is GTSNPN and CDR2 is SVGIG in the germline V gene (reference sequence). This CDR3 has 15 amino acids. V lost 7 bases to trimming and J lost 6 bases; unmatched junction nucleotides: 12. The CDR3 DNA is TGTGCCTCACTTCCACCGGGACAGGGGCTCAATGAGCAGTTCTTC. Translating it yields CASLPPGQGLNEQFF.

V usage is TRBV15 and J usage is TRBJ1-3; TRBD1 is a possible D gene (5 bases). Germline values: CDR1 LNHNV, CDR2 YYDKDF (reference sequence). V was shortened by 5 bases and J by 8 bases, with 13 bases between the two germline ends. CDR3 length: 13 amino acids. The CDR3 reads CATSRLGGDTIYF. CDR3 bases: TGTGCCACCAGCCGCCTAGGAGGGGACACCATATATTTT.

The J gene is TRBJ2-7, the V gene TRBV5-1; TRBD1 might be the D (6 bases). This CDR3 is 14 amino acids long. V gave up 0 bases and J gave up 2 bases, with 9 bases separating them. Germline V lookup: CDR1 SGHRS, CDR2 YFSETQ. CDR3 DNA: TGCGCCAGCAGCTTGGAACAGGGAGCCTACGAGCAGTACTTC. The encoded protein is CASSLEQGAYEQYF. The complete variable domain, with remaining parts taken from reference TRBV5-1 and TRBJ2-7, reads KAGVTQTPRYLIKTRGQQVTLSCSPISGHRSVSWYQQTPGQGLQFLFEYFSETQRNKGNFPGRFSGRQFSNSRSEMNVSTLELGDSALYLCASSLEQGAYEQYFGPGTRLTVT.

A note on this clone: Given a much more abundant clone one base away, this may be a read error. The genes are TRBV11-2 and TRBJ1-1; D might be TRBD1 (5 bases). Trimming left V 5 bases short and J 1 base short, with 14 bases between. Germline V gives CDR1 SGHAT, CDR2 FQNNGV. The CDR3 is 15 residues long. CDR3 loop: CASSTPGRRNTEAFF. In nucleotides, the CDR3 is TGTGCCAGCAGCACCCCGGGACGGAGGAACACTGAAGCTTTCTTT.

The J gene is TRBJ2-1, the V gene TRBV28; TRBD1 aligns across 8 bases. Germline CDR1 MDHEN, CDR2 SYDVKM. Trimming cost V 3 bases and J 0 bases; bases outside gene matches: 10. The CDR3 length is 18 residues. The CDR3: CASSFHPDRASSYNEQFF. The CDR3 region has the DNA TGTGCCAGCAGTTTCCACCCGGACAGGGCGAGCTCCTACAATGAGCAGTTCTTC.

The gene calls are TRBV30 and TRBJ1-2; the D gene is possibly TRBD1 (5 bases). Trimming took 0 bases from V and 6 from J, leaving 14 bases between them. In germline, CDR1 is GTSNPN, CDR2 SVGIG (reference sequence). This CDR3 is 14 amino acids long. The CDR3: CAWSVGGQGHGYTF. The CDR3 DNA sequence: TGTGCCTGGAGTGTAGGTGGGCAGGGACATGGCTACACCTTC.

The rearrangement joins TRBV19 to TRBJ2-2, with D perhaps TRBD2 (6 bases). Deletions cut 6 bases from V and 1 base from J, with 12 bases between. The CDR3 length is 15 residues. CDR1 LNHDA and CDR2 SQIVND come from the germline V gene (reference sequence). CDR3 region: CASRSDYQNTGELFF. Here the CDR3 DNA reads TGTGCCAGTAGGTCGGACTACCAGAACACCGGGGAGCTGTTTTTT.

This clone has a single count. The chain uses TRBV5-1 and TRBJ2-1; 7 positions agree with TRBD2. CDR3 size: 15 residues. V gave up 0 bases and J gave up 6 bases; unmatched junction bases: 6. Germline CDR1 is SGHRS and CDR2 is YFSETQ. The CDR3 nucleotides read TGCGCCAGCAGCTTGGCGACGGGAGGAGTCAATGAGCAGTTCTTC. Translation: CASSLATGGVNEQFF.

This rearrangement joins TRBV14 to TRBJ2-7; possible D gene TRBD1, 6 bases. The germline V and J ends were trimmed by 0 bases and 6 bases, with 9 bases remaining between them. The V gene's germline CDR1 is SGHDN and CDR2 FVKESK. This CDR3 comprises 13 residues. The CDR3 coding sequence is TGTGCCAGCAGCCAAGATAGGGGGACCGAGCAGTACTTC. It encodes CASSQDRGTEQYF.

V is TRBV27 and J is TRBJ2-7; possibly TRBD1 for D (5 bases). Germline V gene data show CDR1 as MNHEY and CDR2 as SMNVEV (reference sequence). The ends were cut back, 8 bases at V and 5 bases at J, with 19 bases in the middle. The CDR3 length is 14 residues. CDR3 DNA: TGTGCCAGCCGTGGGGCAGGGTCGATCCACGAGCAGTACTTC. This encodes CASRGAGSIHEQYF.

The chain combines TRBV28 with TRBJ2-7, with D possibly called TRBD1 or TRBD2 (5 bases each). Germline V CDR1 and CDR2: MDHEN, SYDVKM. This CDR3 spans 17 amino acids. Trimming removed 6 bases from V and 10 bases from J, with 31 bases in between. The CDR3 region is CASSLTLEAGTASAQYF. CDR3 nucleotide sequence: TGTGCCAGCAGCCTAACTTTAGAGGCTGGGACGGCGTCGGCCCAGTACTTC. The variable domain in full, completed from reference TRBV28 and TRBJ2-7, reads DVKVTQSSRYLVKRTGEKVFLECVQDMDHENMFWYRQDPGLGLRLIYFSYDVKMKEKGDIPEGYSVSREKKERFSLILESASTNQTSMYLCASSLTLEAGTASAQYFGPGTRLTVT.

The rearrangement links TRBV21-1 to TRBJ1-5; the table's D call, TRBD1, has no DNA check behind it. TRBV21-1 is a pseudogene locus. The CDR3 spans 16 residues. The CDR3 coding sequence is TGTGCCAGCAGCAATAGTAGGGGGCGGCTTAATCAGCCCCAGCATTTT. It translates to CASSNSRGRLNQPQHF.

The genes are TRBV28 and TRBJ1-5, with D unclear. This CDR3 contains 16 residues. Trimming left V 3 bases short and J 7 bases short, with 19 bases between. Germline V gene lookup returns CDR1 MDHEN and CDR2 SYDVKM. The CDR3 reads CASSLTHIKGPQPQHF. Written as DNA, the CDR3 is TGTGCCAGCAGTTTGACCCACATTAAAGGCCCCCAGCCCCAGCATTTT.

This clone was recorded at least ten times. The chain recombines TRBV5-1 with TRBJ2-1, with 8 bases aligning to TRBD2. Germline trimming cut 4 bases from V and 7 bases from J; bases unmatched to any gene: 13. The length of the CDR3 is 16 residues. Germline V gene sequence: CDR1 SGHRS, CDR2 YFSETQ. The CDR3 here is CASSNRGIAGRNEQFF. CDR3 sequence (DNA): TGCGCCAGCAGCAACCGTGGGATAGCGGGGAGGAATGAGCAGTTCTTC.